This T cell receptor beta chain was sequenced for a study of metastatic and nonmetastatic thyroid tumors. Study overall: Comparison of repertoires was carried out across blood and tumor or nodule tissue from malignant and benign thyroid patients.

This clone has ten or more counts. Its antigen is currently unknown. Original analysis: Clinicopathological groups supplied CDR3 differences that were used to build a distant-metastasis classifier for papillary thyroid cancer. Using MiXCR, TCRdb re-called clones from the PCR reads. None of the V and J calls come from the authors' own analysis; TCRdb made them. The sample yields roughly 59,000 clones, roughly 17% seen once. V lost 0 bases, J lost 1 base, and 8 bases lay in between. Germline V gene sequence: CDR1 SGHRS, CDR2 YFSETQ. There are 15 residues in the CDR3. Study-wide results and limits: When malignant thyroid tumors were compared with benign nodules, TCR beta diversity was reportedly significantly higher in the malignant tumors. This held in both blood and tumor samples.

Not a single patient had been given any form of treatment at any point before undergoing thyroid surgery. Sequencing was performed on blood. The sequence was obtained from a male donor with papillary thyroid cancer or a benign thyroid nodule (not recorded which). Some clones in this sample may be carry-over from other donors' samples. This chain links TRBV5-1 with TRBJ2-1, with D maybe TRBD1 (5 bases). CDR3 nucleotides: TGCGCCAGCAGCTTGGCGCAGGGTTCCTACAATGAGCAGTTCTTC. Protein product: CASSLAQGSYNEQFF.